This T cell receptor (beta chain) was recovered during a study of beta chain features in type 1 diabetes. In the study overall: Sorted cells from all samples, numbering almost 110 million, were examined. Study results and limitations: PCR may have favored shorter templates equally in patients and controls. Cells expressing TCR highly could be over-represented by cDNA sequencing. Patients showed naive, central memory and Treg TCRB repertoires that appeared more similar than those of healthy donors. Researchers report that Type 1 diabetes patients had moderately but significantly shorter TCRB CDR3s across all four CD4+ subsets.

This clone was detected a few times. Antigen unknown. The germline V gene has CDR1 SQVTM and CDR2 ANQGSEA. The CDR3 length is 14 residues. Unmatched junction bases numbered 8, after V lost 7 bases and J lost 2 bases. Expressed TCRB transcripts were sequenced, since all the RNA that had been isolated was reverse transcribed. Clones were read by immunoSEQ multiplex PCR, and TCRdb kept only the in-frame ones, dropping some. The repertoire holds tens of thousands of clones, with under 70% as singletons. The sequence was collected from a woman aged 35 to 49 with type 1 diabetes. Sequencing was performed on stem cell memory CD4+ T cells from blood. The genes are TRBV29-1 and TRBJ2-1, with TRBD1 identical over 7 bases. DNA of the CDR3: TGCAGCGCGACACAGGGGCTAACCTACAATGAGCAGTTCTTC. This codes for CSATQGLTYNEQFF.